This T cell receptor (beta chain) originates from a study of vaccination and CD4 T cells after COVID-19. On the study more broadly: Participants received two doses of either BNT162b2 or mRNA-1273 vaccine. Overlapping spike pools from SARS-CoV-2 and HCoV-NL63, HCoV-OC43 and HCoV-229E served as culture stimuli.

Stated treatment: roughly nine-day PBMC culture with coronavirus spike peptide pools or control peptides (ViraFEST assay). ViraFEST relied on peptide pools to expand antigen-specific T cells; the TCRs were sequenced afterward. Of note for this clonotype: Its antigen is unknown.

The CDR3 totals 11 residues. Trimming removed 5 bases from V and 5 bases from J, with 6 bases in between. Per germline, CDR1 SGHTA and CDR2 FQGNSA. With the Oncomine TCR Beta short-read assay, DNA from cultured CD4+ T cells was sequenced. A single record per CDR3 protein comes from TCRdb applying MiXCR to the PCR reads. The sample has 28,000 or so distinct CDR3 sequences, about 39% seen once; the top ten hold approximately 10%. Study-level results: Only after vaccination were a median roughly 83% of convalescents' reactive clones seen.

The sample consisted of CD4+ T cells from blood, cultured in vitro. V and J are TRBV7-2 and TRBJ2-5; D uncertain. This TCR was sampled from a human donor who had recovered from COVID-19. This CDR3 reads CASSGVETQYF. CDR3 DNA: TGTGCCAGCAGCGGGGTGGAGACCCAGTACTTC.